This is a list of T cell receptor beta chains from one sample in a study of blood T cell repertoires in COVID-19. This table comes from immunoSEQ multiplex PCR, and its TCRdb copy is limited to in-frame clones, with some not included. The sample consists of about 240,000 clones, around 83% of them appearing once. Sequenced: peripheral blood. These receptor sequences come from a man aged 25-45 years who had recovered from COVID-19. Each CDR3 is given with its conserved first and last residue. A D gene is named only where the DNA matches it firmly. Clone size, where shown, is once, few, many, or a class for clones that have expanded.

TRBD1,TRBV7-6,-,16,TRBJ1-2,TGTGCCAGCAGCCCGACAGGGATGGTCGGGAACTATGGCTACACCTTC,CASSPTGMVGNYGYTF
-,TRBV9,-,16,TRBJ2-7,TGTGCCAGCAGCGCCGGATCGGGAGGACAGATCTACGAGCAGTACTTC,CASSAGSGGQIYEQYF
-,TRBV13,-,14,TRBJ1-1,TGTGCCAGCAGCTTAGGGGGGCGGTACACTGAAGCTTTCTTT,CASSLGGRYTEAFF
-,TRBV4-1,-,14,TRBJ2-3,TGCGCTACCTCGCCTTTGGGGGGTAGGGATACGCAGTATTTT,CATSPLGGRDTQYF
-,TRBV3-1/TRBV3-2,few,15,TRBJ2-3,TGTGCCAGCAGCCAAAGCGGCGGACCCGCCGATACGCAGTATTTT,CASSQSGGPADTQYF
-,TRBV16,-,15,TRBJ1-5,TGTGCCAGCAGCCGTCGACAGAGAAGCAATCAGCCCCAGCATTTT,CASSRRQRSNQPQHF
-,TRBV29-1,-,12,TRBJ1-5,TGCAGCGTAAGACAGGCCAATCAGCCCCAGCATTTT,CSVRQANQPQHF
TRBD1,TRBV18,-,14,TRBJ1-6,TGTGCCAGCTCAACGGGACAGGGTATTTCACCCCTCCACTTT,CASSTGQGISPLHF
TRBD1,TRBV15,once,14,TRBJ1-1,TGTGCCACCAGCCACCGGACAGGGAACACTGAAGCTTTCTTT,CATSHRTGNTEAFF
-,TRBV5-5,-,17,TRBJ2-7,TGTGCCAGCAGCTTGGTTTTTGTGGCAAGAATTTCCTACGAGCAGTACTTC,CASSLVFVARISYEQYF
TRBD1,TRBV5-1,-,14,TRBJ2-1,TGCGCCAGCAGCCTTAACACAGGGGGCAATGAGCAGTTCTTC,CASSLNTGGNEQFF
TRBD1,TRBV7-6,-,15,TRBJ1-3,TGTGCCAGCAGTCAACTGGACAGGGGCGGAAACACCATATATTTT,CASSQLDRGGNTIYF
TRBD2,TRBV6-4,-,15,TRBJ2-3,TGTGCCAGCAGTTCAGTAGCGGGGGGCACAGATACGCAGTATTTT,CASSSVAGGTDTQYF
-,TRBV14,-,16,TRBJ1-1,TGTGCCAGCAGCCACCGGCGGCGGGGGGCTAACACTGAAGCTTTCTTT,CASSHRRRGANTEAFF
-,TRBV5-1,-,14,TRBJ1-4,TGCGCCAGCAGCTTGGACCTCCCGGATGAAAAACTGTTTTTT,CASSLDLPDEKLFF
TRBD2,TRBV6-5,-,15,TRBJ2-5,TGTGCCAGCAGGGAGGGACTAGCCAGACAAGAGACCCAGTACTTC,CASREGLARQETQYF
-,TRBV6-5,-,12,TRBJ2-1,TGTGCCAGCAGGCGACATTACAATGAGCAGTTCTTC,CASRRHYNEQFF
-,TRBV20-1,few,11,TRBJ2-1,TGCAGTGCCAGGATTGACAATGAGCAGTTCTTC,CSARIDNEQFF
TRBD1,TRBV25-1,-,17,TRBJ1-5,TGTGCCAGCAGTGAATACGGAAGACAGGGAGGCAATCAGCCCCAGCATTTT,CASSEYGRQGGNQPQHF
-,TRBV13,once,13,TRBJ2-1,TGTGCCAGCAGCTTACAATCCTACAATGAGCAGTTCTTC,CASSLQSYNEQFF
-,TRBV5-4,-,16,TRBJ1-1,TGTGCCAGCAGCTTGTCAACGGGGCTTCAGGGGCCTGAAGCTTTCTTT,CASSLSTGLQGPEAFF
-,TRBV6-5,once,12,TRBJ2-4,TGTGCCAGCCGGGACATGAGAAACATTCAGTACTTC,CASRDMRNIQYF
-,TRBV9,-,19,TRBJ2-3,TGTGCCAGCAGCGTACAAGGAGCGGGTAGGAACCCTAGCACAGATACGCAGTATTTT,CASSVQGAGRNPSTDTQYF
TRBD1,TRBV5-5,-,17,TRBJ1-4,TGTGCCAGCAGCGGTGAGCCCCGGACAGGGGCAGGTGAAAAACTGTTTTTT,CASSGEPRTGAGEKLFF
TRBD1,TRBV10-3,-,13,TRBJ2-1,TGTTGCACGGGACAGGGGGCGAGCAATGAGCAGTTCTTC,CCTGQGASNEQFF
-,TRBV5-1,-,15,TRBJ2-2,TGCGCCAGCAGCGCACAGGGCCCGGACACCGGGGAGCTGTTTTTT,CASSAQGPDTGELFF
TRBD2,TRBV18,-,14,TRBJ2-3,TGTGCCACCAAACGGGGGGGCGGCACAGATACGCAGTATTTT,CATKRGGGTDTQYF
-,TRBV20-1,-,12,TRBJ2-3,TGCAGTGCTAGTCCAGTTTCAGATACGCAGTATTTT,CSASPVSDTQYF
TRBD1,TRBV5-1,few,15,TRBJ1-4,TGCGCCAGCAGCTCGGGACAGGTCCTTAATGAAAAACTGTTTTTT,CASSSGQVLNEKLFF
TRBD1,TRBV5-6,-,16,TRBJ1-6,TGTGCCAGCAGCTTGAAACCGGGACAGTTCAATTCACCCCTCCACTTT,CASSLKPGQFNSPLHF
-,TRBV3-1/TRBV3-2,-,16,TRBJ1-2,TGTGCCAGCAGCTCTTCCTCGAAAGGGGATACCTATGGCTACACCTTC,CASSSSSKGDTYGYTF
TRBD2,TRBV3-1/TRBV3-2,-,17,TRBJ2-2,TGTGCCAGCAGCGCGGAGCTAGCGGGGGACCTCACCGGGGAGCTGTTTTTT,CASSAELAGDLTGELFF
-,TRBV6-1,few,11,TRBJ1-1,TGTGCCAGCAGTGAACTGGGGGGAGCTTTCTTT,CASSELGGAFF
-,TRBV5-4,-,15,TRBJ1-2,TGTGCCAGCAGCTTGGATCCAGGGGACCTCTATGGCTACACCTTC,CASSLDPGDLYGYTF
-,TRBV19,-,16,TRBJ1-1,TGTGCCAGTAGTATAGAGCAGGGGCTTATGAACACTGAAGCTTTCTTT,CASSIEQGLMNTEAFF
TRBD1,TRBV29-1,-,14,TRBJ2-1,TGCAGCGTTTTGGACAGGAGCTCCTACAATGAGCAGTTCTTC,CSVLDRSSYNEQFF
-,TRBV2,-,10,TRBJ2-1,TGTGCCAGCAGTTCGAATGAGCAGTTCTTC,CASSSNEQFF
-,TRBV20-1,once,11,TRBJ2-7,TGCAGTGCTTATGCCACAGGGTTGGGGTACTTC,CSAYATGLGYF
-,TRBV9,-,14,TRBJ2-2,TGTGCCAGCAACAGAGAAGCGAACACCGGGGAGCTGTTTTTT,CASNREANTGELFF
-,TRBV5-6,-,14,TRBJ1-2,TGTGCCAGCAGCTTGGCTCAGGGCTTCTATGGCTACACCTTC,CASSLAQGFYGYTF
-,TRBV5-8,-,15,TRBJ2-3,TGTGCCAGCAGCCGGAGGGGGGGTCACACAGATACGCAGTATTTT,CASSRRGGHTDTQYF